What follows is one T cell receptor beta chain and its context. Antigen: not known. The sample is drawn from a study of shared clonotypes between healthy human individuals. Overall study results and limits: Generation probability values for non-shared clonotypes were lower than those for clonotypes shared by all four donors.

The germline CDR1 and CDR2 sequences are MNHGY and SVAAGI. The CDR3 has 11 amino acids. Trimming shortened V by 10 bases and J by 7 bases, and 11 bases separated the two germline ends. Method: immunoSEQ multiplex PCR; TCRdb's copy keeps in-frame clones and lacks some. The sample contains a few million clones, approximately 96% of which appear only once. This chain uses TRBV6-9 with TRBJ1-5; tentatively, D is TRBD1 (6 bases). The TCR originated in a man younger than 35 in good health. Sequenced input: naive CD4+ T cells sorted from blood. The subset is: CD45RA+ positively selected. CDR3 residues: CAIARGQPQHF. In DNA form, the CDR3 reads TGTGCCATCGCGAGGGGGCAGCCCCAGCATTTT.